These 27 T cell receptor beta chains originate from one sample sequenced in a study of T cell repertoires in cytomegalovirus infection. TCRdb re-called the reads with MiXCR, one entry per CDR3 protein. The data hold 200,000 to 250,000 distinct CDR3 sequences, with approximately 40% observed a single time. For these receptors, no antigen is known. The input for sequencing was CD8+ T cells from cultured PBMCs, taken from culture after CMV antigen stimulation. Source of these receptors: a human donor in good health (CMV status not recorded). Some clones in this sample may be carry-over from other donors' samples.

The rearrangement links TRBV7-3 to TRBJ1-1, with D uncertain. The ends were cut back, 0 bases at V and 4 bases at J, with 15 bases in the middle. Germline assignment: CDR1 SGHTA and CDR2 FQGTGA. The CDR3 covers 16 residues. CDR3 coding DNA: TGTGCCAGCAGCTTAACCAGTAGACCCCTGAGCACTGAAGCTTTCTTT. Protein product: CASSLTSRPLSTEAFF.

The chain couples TRBV7-6 to TRBJ2-2, with D maybe TRBD2 (5 bases). CDR1 and CDR2 (germline): SGHVS, FNYEAQ. The CDR3 has 13 amino acids. With 1 base removed from V and 9 bases from J, the gap between germline ends came to 9 bases. Here the CDR3 DNA reads TGTGCCAGCAGCTTAGTCCGGGGAAGGGAGCTGTTTTTT. This codes for CASSLVRGRELFF.

Regarding this clonotype: A much larger clone lies a single base off, so this may be a read error. V usage is TRBV6-6 and J usage is TRBJ1-2; tentative D call: TRBD1 (6 bases). Per the germline V gene, CDR1 is MNHNY and CDR2 is SVGAGI (reference sequence). The CDR3 covers 17 residues. CDR3 region: CASSGPPGDIQAYVYTF. The CDR3 DNA sequence: TGTGCCAGCAGTGGACCACCCGGGGACATTCAAGCCTATGTCTACACCTTC.

V usage is TRBV27 and J usage is TRBJ2-7; D might be TRBD2 (6 bases). With 6 bases removed from V and 0 bases from J, the gap between germline ends came to 15 bases. This CDR3 comprises 15 residues. Germline V CDR1 and CDR2: MNHEY, SMNVEV (reference sequence). CDR3 sequence reads: CASRSSASSSYEQYF. For the CDR3, the DNA is TGTGCCAGCAGATCTAGCGCATCCTCCTCCTACGAGCAGTACTTC.

This clonotype turned up a few times. This chain connects TRBV6-5 to TRBJ2-7, with 8 bases that match TRBD1. The CDR3 is 14 residues long. CDR1 and CDR2 (germline): MNHEY, SVGAGI. V trimming: 2 bases; J trimming: 7 bases; junction bases outside the gene matches: 7. CDR3 DNA: TGTGCCAGCAGTTACGGACAGGGAGTAGGGGAGCAGTACTTC. It yields the protein CASSYGQGVGEQYF.

The chain recombines TRBV27 with TRBJ2-3, with D hard to call. The germline gives CDR1 MNHEY, CDR2 SMNVEV (reference sequence). V was cut by 4 bases and J by 14 bases, with 22 bases left in between. The CDR3 sequence is 14 residues long. In DNA, the CDR3 is TGTGCCAGCAGTTCCAGACCCTATACAGATACGGGGTATTTT. It codes for CASSSRPYTDTGYF.

In this sample, this clonotype turned up once. V and J are TRBV28 and TRBJ2-1; no firm D call. Between the trimmed V and J ends, which lost 3 bases and 4 bases, there was a span of 16 bases. Germline loops: CDR1 MDHEN, CDR2 SYDVKM. The CDR3 loop spans 16 amino acids. CDR3: CASSFLSRHEYNEQFF. The CDR3 nucleotides are TGTGCCAGCAGTTTCTTGTCGCGGCACGAATACAATGAGCAGTTCTTC.

The chain joins TRBV5-1 to TRBJ2-3; the D gene is possibly TRBD1 (5 bases). Germline V gene sequence: CDR1 SGHRS, CDR2 YFSETQ. This CDR3 is 15 amino acids long. V gave up 3 bases and J gave up 0 bases, with 11 bases separating them. This chain's CDR3 is CASSWGESSTDTQYF. In DNA form, the CDR3 reads TGCGCCAGCAGCTGGGGCGAGTCTAGCACAGATACGCAGTATTTT. Variable domain in full (rest from reference TRBV5-1 and TRBJ2-3): KAGVTQTPRYLIKTRGQQVTLSCSPISGHRSVSWYQQTPGQGLQFLFEYFSETQRNKGNFPGRFSGRQFSNSRSEMNVSTLELGDSALYLCASSWGESSTDTQYFGPGTRLTVL.

The table lists this clonotype with a few counts. The V gene is TRBV14, the J gene TRBJ2-7; no clear D. This CDR3 region has 15 residues. The V gene's germline CDR1 is SGHDN and CDR2 FVKESK. The V and J ends lost 0 bases and 0 bases respectively, with 9 bases between them. The CDR3: CASSQEGGPSYEQYF. CDR3 coding DNA: TGTGCCAGCAGCCAAGAAGGTGGTCCCTCCTACGAGCAGTACTTC.

The J gene is TRBJ2-5, the V gene TRBV7-9; a weak D match, TRBD1 (6 bases). Germline V gives CDR1 SEHNR, CDR2 FQNEAQ (reference sequence). V shed 5 bases and J shed 5 bases, with 15 bases lying between them. CDR3 length: 14 amino acids. The CDR3 DNA reads TGTGCCAGCAGCATGGGGGCCCGCCGGGAGACCCAGTACTTC. Encoded protein: CASSMGARRETQYF.

This chain joins TRBV28 and TRBJ1-1, with D tentatively TRBD1 (5 bases). Trimming took off 6 bases at V and 3 bases at J, with 5 bases between the two ends. Per the germline V gene, CDR1 is MDHEN and CDR2 is SYDVKM. CDR3 length: 11 residues. CDR3 nucleotide sequence: TGTGCCAGCAGGGGGGACACTGAAGCTTTCTTT. Translated, it gives CASRGDTEAFF.

In this sample, this clonotype turned up a few times. This chain connects TRBV28 to TRBJ2-5; TRBD1 is a possible D gene (6 bases). Trimming pared 1 base from V and 3 bases from J, leaving 9 bases between. Looked up from germline, CDR1 is MDHEN and CDR2 is SYDVKM. The CDR3 runs 14 residues. CDR3 DNA sequence: TGTGCCAGCAGTTTATTTCGACAGGAAGAGACCCAGTACTTC. Protein: CASSLFRQEETQYF.

J is TRBJ1-1 and V is TRBV20-1, with TRBD1 as a possible D gene (5 bases). Per the germline V gene, CDR1 is DFQATT and CDR2 is SNEGSKA (reference sequence). V gave up 2 bases and J gave up 8 bases, with 15 bases separating them. The CDR3 runs to 13 residues. CDR3 protein: CSARPDSGGEAFF. As DNA, the CDR3 is TGCAGTGCTAGACCAGACAGCGGCGGGGAAGCTTTCTTT.

The V gene is TRBV27, the J gene TRBJ2-3; D perhaps matches TRBD1 (7 bases). The germline V gene has CDR1 MNHEY and CDR2 SMNVEV (reference sequence). This CDR3 is built from 13 residues. V was clipped by 10 bases and J by 3 bases, with 14 bases between them. This CDR3 is CATTPGGTDTQYF. Here the CDR3 DNA reads TGTGCCACGACGCCAGGGGGGACAGATACGCAGTATTTT.

This rearrangement joins TRBV4-2 to TRBJ2-1; 8 bases are a match to TRBD2. The CDR3 is 13 residues long. Germline CDR1 is LGHNA and CDR2 is YNFKEQ. V dropped 4 bases and J dropped 8; count of bases not matched to a gene: 4. CDR3 coding DNA: TGTGCCAGCAGCCCTAAACTAGCGGATGAGCAGTTCTTC. Translation gives CASSPKLADEQFF.

This chain links TRBV7-9 with TRBJ1-4; D is uncertain. V was clipped by 5 bases and J by 4 bases, with 17 bases between them. This CDR3 has 16 amino acids. Germline assignment: CDR1 SEHNR and CDR2 FQNEAQ (reference sequence). The CDR3 loop is CASSPRSGTVNEKLFF. DNA for the CDR3: TGTGCCAGCAGCCCCCGGTCCGGAACAGTTAATGAAAAACTGTTTTTT.

The chain recombines TRBV28 with TRBJ1-5, with D perhaps matching TRBD1 (6 bases). This CDR3 is 16 amino acids long. CDR1 is MDHEN and CDR2 is SYDVKM in the germline V gene. V was pared by 6 bases and J by 1 base, with 16 bases between. The CDR3 DNA sequence: TGTGCCAGCAGCCAAACAGGGCAGAGGAGCAATCAGCCCCAGCATTTT. Residues: CASSQTGQRSNQPQHF.

The chain combines TRBV27 with TRBJ2-7; D is perhaps TRBD1 or TRBD2 (5 bases each). The CDR3 has 15 amino acids. Germline assignment: CDR1 MNHEY and CDR2 SMNVEV (reference sequence). V was trimmed by 6 bases and J by 12 bases, leaving 27 bases between them. The CDR3 reads CASSLAGTVPYSSYF. The CDR3 coding sequence is TGTGCCAGCAGCCTAGCCGGGACGGTGCCCTACTCGTCGTACTTC.

This clonotype was counted only a few times. This rearrangement joins TRBV7-9 to TRBJ1-1; weak D call: TRBD1 (5 bases). V was pared by 0 bases and J by 10 bases, with 9 bases between. CDR1 and CDR2 (germline): SEHNR, FQNEAQ (reference sequence). The CDR3 extends over 12 amino acids. The CDR3 coding sequence is TGTGCCAGCAGCTTAGCACGGAGGGGAGCTTTCTTT. Translating it yields CASSLARRGAFF. The whole variable domain, remainder taken from reference TRBV7-9 and TRBJ1-1, is DTGVSQNPRHKITKRGQNVTFRCDPISEHNRLYWYRQTLGQGPEFLTYFQNEAQLEKSRLLSDRFSAERPKGSFSTLEIQRTEQGDSAMYLCASSLARRGAFFGQGTRLTVV.

In its sample, this clonotype was seen once. The chain is built from TRBV5-6 and TRBJ2-1, with D unclear. This CDR3 comprises 15 residues. The germline V gene has CDR1 SGHDT and CDR2 YYEEEE. Trimming removed 1 base from V and 4 bases from J, with 12 bases in between. CDR3 nucleotide sequence: TGTGCCAGCAGCTTGATTAGGGCAGATTACAATGAGCAGTTCTTC. It translates to CASSLIRADYNEQFF.

CDR3 in amino acids: CASSIGERAPYNEQFF. The CDR3 DNA sequence: TGTGCCAGTAGTATAGGGGAGAGGGCCCCCTACAATGAGCAGTTCTTC. This chain uses TRBV19 with TRBJ2-1; D possibly corresponds to TRBD2 (5 bases). Germline CDR1 LNHDA, CDR2 SQIVND (reference sequence). V dropped 1 base and J dropped 2 bases, with 12 bases sitting between them. This CDR3 spans 16 amino acids.

The rearrangement joins TRBV11-2 to TRBJ2-1, with TRBD2 matching 9 bases. The CDR3 contains 14 residues. V dropped 6 bases and J dropped 6; count of bases not matched to a gene: 6. Germline loops: CDR1 SGHAT, CDR2 FQNNGV. The CDR3 DNA reads TGTGCCAGCAGACCAGTGCGGGGGGGCAATGAGCAGTTCTTC. Translating gives CASRPVRGGNEQFF.

The chain combines TRBV2 with TRBJ2-1, with 12 bases identical to TRBD2. The length of the CDR3 is 15 residues. Germline loops: CDR1 SNHLY, CDR2 FYNNEI. V shed 7 bases, J shed 5 bases, and the junction held 6 bases outside the gene matches. CDR3 nucleotides: TGTGCCAGCAAGTCGACTAGCGGGAGCCACAATGAGCAGTTCTTC. It codes for CASKSTSGSHNEQFF.

This clonotype was found many times. The chain recombines TRBV7-2 with TRBJ2-7; a weak D match, TRBD2 (6 bases). Germline CDR1 and CDR2: SGHTA and FQGNSA. Trimming left V 3 bases short and J 3 bases short, with 9 bases between. The CDR3 has 13 residues. CDR3: CASSLGGLYEQYF. The CDR3 region has the DNA TGTGCCAGCAGCTTGGGGGGTCTCTACGAGCAGTACTTC.

In its sample, this clonotype was seen once. The rearrangement links TRBV9 to TRBJ2-7, with D possibly TRBD2 on 5 matching bases. The germline V gene encodes CDR1 SGDLS and CDR2 YYNGEE. The CDR3 has 13 residues. V dropped 2 bases and J dropped 3 bases, with 9 bases sitting between them. The CDR3 protein is CASSVEADYEQYF. The CDR3 DNA reads as TGTGCCAGCAGCGTCGAAGCGGACTACGAGCAGTACTTC.

The rearrangement joins TRBV10-3 to TRBJ1-2, with TRBD1 identical over 9 bases. The trim removed 5 bases at V and 3 bases at J, leaving 7 bases unmatched. Germline assignment: CDR1 ENHRY and CDR2 SYGVKD. The CDR3 is 15 amino acids. CDR3 loop: CAISPGQGRYYGYTF. The CDR3 nucleotides are TGTGCCATCAGTCCAGGACAGGGGCGCTACTATGGCTACACCTTC.

The chain combines TRBV27 with TRBJ1-6, with D tentatively TRBD1 (6 bases). V was cut by 0 bases and J by 8 bases, with 14 bases left in between. The V gene's germline CDR1 is MNHEY and CDR2 SMNVEV (reference sequence). The CDR3 runs 16 residues. CDR3 amino acids: CASSLSQGIIDSPLHF. DNA of the CDR3: TGTGCCAGCAGTTTATCTCAGGGGATCATCGATTCACCCCTCCACTTT.